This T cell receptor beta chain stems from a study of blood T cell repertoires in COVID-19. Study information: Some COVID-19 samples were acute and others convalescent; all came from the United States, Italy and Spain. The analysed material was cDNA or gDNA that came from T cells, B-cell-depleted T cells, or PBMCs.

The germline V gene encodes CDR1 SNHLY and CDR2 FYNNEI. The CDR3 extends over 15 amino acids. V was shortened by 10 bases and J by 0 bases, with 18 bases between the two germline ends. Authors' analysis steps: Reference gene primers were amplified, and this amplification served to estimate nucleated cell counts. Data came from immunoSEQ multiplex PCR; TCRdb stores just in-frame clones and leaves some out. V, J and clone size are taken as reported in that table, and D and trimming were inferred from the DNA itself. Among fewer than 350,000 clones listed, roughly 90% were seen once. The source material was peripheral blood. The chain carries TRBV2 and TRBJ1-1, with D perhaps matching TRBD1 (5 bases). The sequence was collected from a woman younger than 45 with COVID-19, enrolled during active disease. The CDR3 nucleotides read TGTGCCACCGAAGCAGGGCGAGAAATGAACACTGAAGCTTTCTTT. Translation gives CATEAGREMNTEAFF. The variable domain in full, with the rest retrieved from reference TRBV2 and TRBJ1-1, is EPEVTQTPSHQVTQMGQEVILRCVPISNHLYFYWYRQILGQKVEFLVSFYNNEISEKSEIFDDQFSVERPDGSNFTLKIRSTKLEDSAMYFCATEAGREMNTEAFFGQGTRLTVV.